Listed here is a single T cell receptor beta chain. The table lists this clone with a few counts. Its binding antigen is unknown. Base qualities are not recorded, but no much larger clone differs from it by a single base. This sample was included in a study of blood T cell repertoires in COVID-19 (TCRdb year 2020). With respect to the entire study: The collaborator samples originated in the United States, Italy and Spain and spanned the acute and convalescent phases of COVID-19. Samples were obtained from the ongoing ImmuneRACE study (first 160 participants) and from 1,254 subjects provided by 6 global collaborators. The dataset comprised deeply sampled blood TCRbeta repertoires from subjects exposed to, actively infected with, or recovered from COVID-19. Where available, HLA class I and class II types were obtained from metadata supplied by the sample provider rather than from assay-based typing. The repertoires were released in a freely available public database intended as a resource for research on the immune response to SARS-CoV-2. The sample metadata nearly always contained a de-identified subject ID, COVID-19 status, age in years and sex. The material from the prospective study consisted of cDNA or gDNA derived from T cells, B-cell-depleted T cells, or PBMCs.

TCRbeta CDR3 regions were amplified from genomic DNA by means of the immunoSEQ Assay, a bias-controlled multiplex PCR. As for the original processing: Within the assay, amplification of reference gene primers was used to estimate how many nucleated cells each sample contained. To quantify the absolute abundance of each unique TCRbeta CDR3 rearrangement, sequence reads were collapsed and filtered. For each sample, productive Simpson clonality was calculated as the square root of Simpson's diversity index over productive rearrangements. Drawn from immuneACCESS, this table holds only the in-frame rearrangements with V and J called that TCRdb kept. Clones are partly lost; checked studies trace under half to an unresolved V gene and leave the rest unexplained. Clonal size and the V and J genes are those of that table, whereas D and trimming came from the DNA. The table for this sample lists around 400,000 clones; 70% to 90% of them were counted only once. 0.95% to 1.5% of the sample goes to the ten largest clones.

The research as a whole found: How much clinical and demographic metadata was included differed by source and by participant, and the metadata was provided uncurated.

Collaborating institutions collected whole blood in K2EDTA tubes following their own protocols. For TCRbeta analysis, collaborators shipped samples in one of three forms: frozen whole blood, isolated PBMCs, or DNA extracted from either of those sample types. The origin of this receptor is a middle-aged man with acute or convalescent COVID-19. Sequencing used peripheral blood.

Read as DNA, the sequence is TGTGCCAGCAGCTCCCTTTTTGGGACTAGCGGGAGAAGTACCGGGGAGCTGTTTTTT. Translation gives CASSSLFGTSGRSTGELFF. The sequence is built from TRBV7-9 and TRBJ2-2, with 14 bases matching TRBD2. Counted from cysteine to phenylalanine, this CDR3 has 19 amino acids. This entry keeps only the CDR3 DNA: 57 bases, framed from base 1. For CDR1 and CDR2, the germline V gene (reference sequence) lists SEHNR and FQNEAQ. Trimming accounts for 4 bases at V and 5 bases at J, while the number of junction bases matched to no gene is 12. The reference TRBV7-9 and TRBJ2-2 proteins fill in what lies around the CDR3, so the full variable domain reads DTGVSQNPRHKITKRGQNVTFRCDPISEHNRLYWYRQTLGQGPEFLTYFQNEAQLEKSRLLSDRFSAERPKGSFSTLEIQRTEQGDSAMYLCASSSLFGTSGRSTGELFFGEGSRLTVL.